This T cell receptor beta chain comes out of a study of blood T cell repertoires in COVID-19. TCRdb keeps only in-frame clones here, not all; method: immunoSEQ multiplex PCR. The data contain over 200,000 clones, about 90% of them singletons. Germline CDR1 reads SGHRS; CDR2 reads YFSETQ. J was trimmed by 5 bases and V by 0 bases; bases with no gene match: 7. This CDR3 comprises 16 residues. The clonotype was recovered from a man aged 40-50 years with active or convalescent COVID-19. The chain combines TRBV5-1 with TRBJ1-1; 10 bases are a match to TRBD1. Sequencing was performed on peripheral blood. The CDR3 protein is CASSLEGTGAGTEAFF. The CDR3 DNA is TGCGCCAGCAGCTTGGAAGGGACAGGGGCTGGAACTGAAGCTTTCTTT.